Presented here are 8 T cell receptor beta chains from one specimen sequenced in a study of cytomegalovirus exposure and HLA in healthy donors. Researchers ran the PCR with 60 Vbeta and 13 Jbeta primers. Assay used: immunoSEQ multiplex PCR; TCRdb lists only in-frame clones, some missing. The sample shows 130,000 or so clones, 8.5% to 9% of them seen only once. Sequencing used PBMCs. The receptor set was obtained from a woman in her 40s in good health and CMV-seropositive.

This clone was detected a few times. The chain uses TRBV19 and TRBJ2-7, with 7 nucleotides matching TRBD1. The CDR3 is made up of 15 amino acids. The germline V gene encodes CDR1 LNHDA and CDR2 SQIVND (reference sequence). Germline trimming cut 3 bases from V and 5 bases from J; bases unmatched to any gene: 10. The CDR3 DNA follows: TGTGCCAGTAGTATTATGAACAGGGGCAGCCACGAGCAGTACTTC. Translating gives CASSIMNRGSHEQYF. Using reference TRBV19 and TRBJ2-7 for the parts outside the CDR3, the full variable domain is DGGITQSPKYLFRKEGQNVTLSCEQNLNHDAMYWYRQDPGQGLRLIYYSQIVNDFQKGDIAEGYSVSREKKESFPLTVTSAQKNPTAFYLCASSIMNRGSHEQYFGPGTRLTVT.

Here the CDR3 DNA reads TGTGCCTGGAGGGAGGATCGGGGTGCCTGGGGCTACACCTTC. Translating it yields CAWREDRGAWGYTF. The J gene is TRBJ1-2, the V gene TRBV30; no clear D. With 3 bases removed from V and 8 bases from J, the gap between germline ends came to 19 bases. The CDR3 length is 14 residues. CDR1 and CDR2 (germline): GTSNPN, SVGIG (reference sequence).

This clone was seen more than once but under ten times. This chain uses TRBV18 with TRBJ2-7; TRBD1 aligns across 7 bases. The CDR3 length is 14 residues. After removal of 6 bases from V and 2 bases from J, the junction contained 7 bases not matched to a gene. The germline gives CDR1 KGHSH, CDR2 LQKENI. CDR3 amino acids: CASSEQGPTYEQYF. The CDR3 DNA is TGTGCCAGCTCCGAACAGGGGCCCACCTACGAGCAGTACTTC.

This clone has only a few counts. The chain has TRBV5-6 and TRBJ2-1; unclear D gene. The CDR3 covers 13 residues. V shed 0 bases and J shed 5 bases, with 6 bases lying between them. Germline V gene data show CDR1 as SGHDT and CDR2 as YYEEEE. The CDR3 protein is CASSLAQDNEQFF. The CDR3 DNA reads TGTGCCAGCAGCTTGGCCCAGGACAATGAGCAGTTCTTC. The whole variable domain, remainder taken from reference TRBV5-6 and TRBJ2-1, is DAGVTQSPTHLIKTRGQQVTLRCSPKSGHDTVSWYQQALGQGPQFIFQYYEEEERQRGNFPDRFSGHQFPNYSSELNVNALLLGDSALYLCASSLAQDNEQFFGPGTRLTVL.

This rearrangement joins TRBV9 to TRBJ2-5, with D possibly TRBD2 on 7 matching bases. Trimming took off 4 bases at V and 5 bases at J, with 15 bases between the two ends. Germline CDR1 SGDLS, CDR2 YYNGEE. The CDR3 has 14 amino acids. The CDR3 reads CASSRMRGGETQYF. DNA for the CDR3: TGTGCCAGCAGCCGCATGAGGGGGGGGGAGACCCAGTACTTC.

This clone showed up just a few times. The chain has TRBV4-1 and TRBJ2-3, with D possibly being TRBD1 (5 bases). Germline V gene sequence: CDR1 MGHRA, CDR2 YSYEKL. The V end was cut by 1 base, the J end by 2 bases, with 10 bases between. CDR3 length: 15 residues. The DNA of the CDR3 is TGCGCCAGCAGCCAAGGGGGCGGCTCCACAGATACGCAGTATTTT. Protein: CASSQGGGSTDTQYF.

This clone has only a few counts. The V gene is TRBV6-4, the J gene TRBJ2-6, with a possible D match to TRBD1 (5 bases). V shed 5 bases and J shed 4 bases, with 15 bases lying between them. CDR3 size: 16 residues. Germline CDR1 reads MRHNA; CDR2 reads SNTAGT. CDR3 loop: CASSPTQVSGANVLTF. DNA of the CDR3: TGTGCCAGCAGTCCCACACAGGTCTCGGGGGCCAACGTCCTGACTTTC.

The rearrangement links TRBV30 to TRBJ1-4, with TRBD1 matching 9 bases. The V and J ends lost 5 bases and 6 bases, in that order; junction bases with no gene match: 4. Germline V lookup: CDR1 GTSNPN, CDR2 SVGIG (reference sequence). CDR3 length: 13 residues. CDR3 residues: CAWGTGRDEKLFF. Here the CDR3 DNA reads TGTGCCTGGGGGACAGGGAGGGATGAAAAACTGTTTTTT.